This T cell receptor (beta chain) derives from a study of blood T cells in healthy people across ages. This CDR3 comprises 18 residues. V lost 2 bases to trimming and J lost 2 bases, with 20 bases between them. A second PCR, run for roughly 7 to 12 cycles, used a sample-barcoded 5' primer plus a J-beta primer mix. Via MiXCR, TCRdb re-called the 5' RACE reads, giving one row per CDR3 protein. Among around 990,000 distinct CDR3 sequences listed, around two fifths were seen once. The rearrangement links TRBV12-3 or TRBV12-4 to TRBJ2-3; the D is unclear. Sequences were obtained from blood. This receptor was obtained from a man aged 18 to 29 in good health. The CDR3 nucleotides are TGTGCCAGCAGTTTATTCCCCGGCTCCAGGCCGACCACAGATACGCAGTATTTT. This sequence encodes CASSLFPGSRPTTDTQYF.